Sequencing of this TCR beta chain was carried out in a study of identical twins. Study observations and caveats: Out-of-frame beta sequences exhibited a weaker degree of excess twin sharing. Its conclusions, products of cross-sectional statistical analysis, did not come from following the same donors. Alpha sequences out of frame and shared by twins had excess low generation probability.

V lost 6 bases and J lost 11, with 14 bases in between. From germline, CDR1 is MNHEY and CDR2 SVGAGI. The CDR3 is 12 amino acids. This clonotype turned up a few times. Its matching antigen is unknown. A template switching step contributed a universal primer site, while unique molecular identifiers were present in the cDNA. TCRdb recomputed calls from the 5' RACE reads with MiXCR, one row per CDR3 protein. The sample lists hundreds of thousands of distinct CDR3 sequences; under 10% were seen once. The same sample was also used in a study of yellow fever vaccine responses in identical twins.

The sequence was obtained from a young woman in good health. The specimen sequenced was memory (CD45RO+) T cells sorted from blood. This chain joins TRBV6-5 and TRBJ2-1, with D possibly being TRBD2 (7 bases). CDR3 nucleotides: TGTGCCAGCAGCAAGGGGGGGAATCAGCAGTTCTTC. Translation gives CASSKGGNQQFF.